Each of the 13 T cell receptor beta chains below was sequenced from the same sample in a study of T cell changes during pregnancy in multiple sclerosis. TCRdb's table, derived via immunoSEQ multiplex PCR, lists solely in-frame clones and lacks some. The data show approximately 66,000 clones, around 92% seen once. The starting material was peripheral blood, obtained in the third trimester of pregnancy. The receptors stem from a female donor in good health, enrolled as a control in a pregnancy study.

CDR3 loop: CASSPRGSHQPQHF. The CDR3 coding sequence is TGTGCCAGCAGCCCACGGGGGAGCCATCAGCCCCAGCATTTT. V and J are TRBV7-2 and TRBJ1-5; maybe TRBD1 (5 bases). V lost 5 bases and J 5 bases, leaving 13 bases between the germline ends. Per the germline V gene, CDR1 is SGHTA and CDR2 is FQGNSA. The CDR3 has 14 residues. The full variable domain, in which reference TRBV7-2 and TRBJ1-5 provide the parts outside the CDR3, is GAGVSQSPSNKVTEKGKDVELRCDPISGHTALYWYRQSLGQGLEFLIYFQGNSAPDKSGLPSDRFSAERTGGSVSTLTIQRTQQEDSAVYLCASSPRGSHQPQHFGDGTRLSIL.

The CDR3 sequence is CASSLLALGTSSYNEQFF. In nucleotides, the CDR3 is TGTGCCAGCAGCTTATTGGCACTCGGGACTAGCTCCTACAATGAGCAGTTCTTC. The chain combines TRBV13 with TRBJ2-1, with TRBD2 identical over 8 bases. CDR1 and CDR2 (germline): PRHDT, FYEKMQ (reference sequence). CDR3 length: 18 amino acids. With 2 bases clipped from V and 0 bases from J, the junction kept 9 bases outside the gene matches.

In nucleotides, the CDR3 is TGCAGCGTTGAAACTAGCGGGACCTACGAGCAGTACTTC. Protein product: CSVETSGTYEQYF. This chain links TRBV29-1 with TRBJ2-7, with TRBD2 matching over 10 bases. Germline CDR1 SQVTM, CDR2 ANQGSEA. Trimming took 2 bases from V and 2 from J; bases not matched to a gene: 0. The CDR3 sequence is 13 residues long.

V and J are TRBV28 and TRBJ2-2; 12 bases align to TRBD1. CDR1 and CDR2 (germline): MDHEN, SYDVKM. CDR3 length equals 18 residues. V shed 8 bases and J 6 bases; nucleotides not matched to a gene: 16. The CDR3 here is CASSSPGTGGEGAGELFF. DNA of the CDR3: TGTGCCAGCTCATCACCCGGGACAGGGGGCGAGGGTGCCGGGGAGCTGTTTTTT.

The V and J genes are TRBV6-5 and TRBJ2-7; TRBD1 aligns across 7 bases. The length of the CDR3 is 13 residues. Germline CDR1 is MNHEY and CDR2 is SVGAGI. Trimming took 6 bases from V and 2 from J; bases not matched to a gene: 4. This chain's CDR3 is CASRRTGTYEQYF. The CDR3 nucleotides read TGTGCCAGCAGACGGACAGGAACCTACGAGCAGTACTTC.

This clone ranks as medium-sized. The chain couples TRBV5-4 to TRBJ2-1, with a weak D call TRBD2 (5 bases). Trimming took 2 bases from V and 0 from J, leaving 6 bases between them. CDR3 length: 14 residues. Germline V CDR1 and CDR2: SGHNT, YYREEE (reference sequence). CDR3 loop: CASSLLDSYNEQFF. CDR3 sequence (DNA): TGTGCCAGCAGCTTACTAGACTCCTACAATGAGCAGTTCTTC.

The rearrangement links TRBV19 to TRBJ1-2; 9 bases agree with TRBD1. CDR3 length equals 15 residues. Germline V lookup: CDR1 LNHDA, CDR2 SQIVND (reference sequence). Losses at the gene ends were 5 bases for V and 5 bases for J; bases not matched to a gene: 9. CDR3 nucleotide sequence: TGTGCCAGTAGTTCGACGTGGACAGGGGATTATGGCTACACCTTC. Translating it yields CASSSTWTGDYGYTF.

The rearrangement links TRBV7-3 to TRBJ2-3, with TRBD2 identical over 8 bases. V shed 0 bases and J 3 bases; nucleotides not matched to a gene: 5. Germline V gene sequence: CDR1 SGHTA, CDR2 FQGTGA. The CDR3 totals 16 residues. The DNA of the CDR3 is TGTGCCAGCAGCTTAACGCGTGGCGGGGGGACAGATACGCAGTATTTT. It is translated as CASSLTRGGGTDTQYF. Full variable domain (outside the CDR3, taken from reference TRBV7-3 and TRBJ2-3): GAGVSQTPSNKVTEKGKYVELRCDPISGHTALYWYRQSLGQGPEFLIYFQGTGAADDSGLPNDRFFAVRPEGSVSTLKIQRTERGDSAVYLCASSLTRGGGTDTQYFGPGTRLTVL.

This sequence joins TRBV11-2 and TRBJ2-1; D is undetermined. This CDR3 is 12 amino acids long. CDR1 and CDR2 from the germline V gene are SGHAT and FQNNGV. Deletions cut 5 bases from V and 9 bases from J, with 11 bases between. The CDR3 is CASSPSGGEQFF. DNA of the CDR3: TGTGCCAGCAGCCCCTCGGGTGGTGAGCAGTTCTTC.

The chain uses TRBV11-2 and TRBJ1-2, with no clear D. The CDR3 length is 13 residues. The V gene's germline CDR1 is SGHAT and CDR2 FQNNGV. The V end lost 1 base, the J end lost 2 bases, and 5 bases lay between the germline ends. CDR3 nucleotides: TGTGCCAGCAGCTTAGCAACAAACTATGGCTACACCTTC. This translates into CASSLATNYGYTF. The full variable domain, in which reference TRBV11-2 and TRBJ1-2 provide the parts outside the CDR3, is EAGVAQSPRYKIIEKRQSVAFWCNPISGHATLYWYQQILGQGPKLLIQFQNNGVVDDSQLPKDRFSAERLKGVDSTLKIQPAKLEDSAVYLCASSLATNYGYTFGSGTRLTVV.

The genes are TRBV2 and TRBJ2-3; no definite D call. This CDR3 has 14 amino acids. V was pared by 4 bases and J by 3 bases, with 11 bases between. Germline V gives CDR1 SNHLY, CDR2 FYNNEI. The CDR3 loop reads CASSVLSLTDTQYF. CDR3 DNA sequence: TGTGCCAGCAGTGTTTTGAGCCTGACAGATACGCAGTATTTT.

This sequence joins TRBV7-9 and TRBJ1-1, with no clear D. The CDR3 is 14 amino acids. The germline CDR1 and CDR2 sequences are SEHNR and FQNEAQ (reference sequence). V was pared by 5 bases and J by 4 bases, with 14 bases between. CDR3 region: CASSASGSVTEAFF. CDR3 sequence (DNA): TGTGCCAGCAGCGCATCGGGGTCGGTCACTGAAGCTTTCTTT.

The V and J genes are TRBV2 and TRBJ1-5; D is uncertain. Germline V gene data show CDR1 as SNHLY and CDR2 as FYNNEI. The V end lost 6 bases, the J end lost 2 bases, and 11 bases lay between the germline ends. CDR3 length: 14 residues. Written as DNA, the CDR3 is TGTGCCAGCAGCGAGGGTCAAGGCAATCAGCCCCAGCATTTT. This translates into CASSEGQGNQPQHF.